The rows below give T cell receptor beta chains drawn from one sample of a study of blood T cell repertoires in COVID-19. The protocol was immunoSEQ multiplex PCR, while the TCRdb copy is restricted to in-frame clones and leaves out a portion. This table holds 55,000 to 75,000 clones, roughly 80% found once. Input material: peripheral blood. These receptors all stem from a man older than 75 with active or convalescent COVID-19. The CDR3 runs from the conserved cysteine through the conserved F or W.

V	J	CDR3
TRBV2	TRBJ2-1	CASFVSSYNEQFF
TRBV7-8	TRBJ1-4	CASSSGQVNEKLFF
TRBV24-1	TRBJ2-7	CATSAQGYEQYF
TRBV19	TRBJ1-5	CASTGRDRDYQPQHF
TRBV30	TRBJ2-4	CAWSVRDTQNIQYF
TRBV7-2	TRBJ2-7	CASTQGGLVEQYF
TRBV20-1	TRBJ1-1	CSARAGGEAFF
TRBV5-5	TRBJ2-5	CASSFYGQSGETQYF
TRBV5-1	TRBJ1-2	CASATGNYGYTF
TRBV7-2	TRBJ2-7	CASRQLAGPYEQYF
TRBV6-5	TRBJ1-2	CASRMGGIYGYTF
TRBV5-5	TRBJ2-5	CASSPSVQETQYF
TRBV10-2	TRBJ2-6	CASRSGGASGANVLTF
TRBV3-1/TRBV3-2	TRBJ2-5	CASRCSSKREEETQYF
TRBV10-2	TRBJ2-7	CASSEPLLAGGSYEQYF
TRBV27	TRBJ2-3	CASRGWTSSTDTQYF
TRBV2	TRBJ2-6	CASIAGVAGANVLTF
TRBV7-9	TRBJ2-1	CASNPGQTTYNEQFF
TRBV9	TRBJ2-3	CASSVSGRGTDTQYF
TRBV2	TRBJ1-5	CASSDWRGNQPQHF
TRBV5-5	TRBJ1-2	CASSARDPDQGAYGYTF
TRBV7-2	TRBJ1-1	CASSVETNTEAFF
TRBV5-1	TRBJ2-2	CASSLLAGANTGELFF
TRBV25-1	TRBJ2-3	CASSLGQASTDTQYF
TRBV11-2	TRBJ1-4	CASSLGAQGGNEKLFF
TRBV6-4	TRBJ2-2	CASSDQGGDGELFF
TRBV3-1/TRBV3-2	TRBJ2-7	CASSQDRRSSYEQYF
TRBV18	TRBJ2-5	CASSPPRVQETQYF
TRBV24-1	TRBJ2-3	CATRGTGEDTQYF
TRBV27	TRBJ2-7	CASSHGTSGRGYEQYF
TRBV4-2	TRBJ1-3	CASSQGRGTSGNTIYF
TRBV5-6	TRBJ1-2	CASSPTDRVAANYGYTF
TRBV5-4	TRBJ2-1	CASRRENNEQFF
TRBV7-3	TRBJ2-7	CASSLDFTLGEQYF
TRBV9	TRBJ2-3	CASSEDRTYTDTQYF
TRBV5-1	TRBJ2-6	CASRYPGSGANVLTF
TRBV2	TRBJ2-1	CASSARFGTSREFF
TRBV3-1/TRBV3-2	TRBJ2-1	CASSRPRTPSSYNEQFF
TRBV18	TRBJ2-1	CASSTTVYNEQFF
TRBV18	TRBJ2-2	CASSPGQGIGELFF
TRBV10-3	TRBJ2-5	CAISGTTSGREEETQYF
TRBV5-6	TRBJ2-2	CASSQQDTGELFF
TRBV18	TRBJ2-3	CASSPGGITDTQYF
TRBV9	TRBJ2-7	CASSPRAGGFNEQYF
TRBV5-1	TRBJ1-1	CASSPHSNTEAFF
TRBV12-5	TRBJ2-1	CASATTGLANEQFF
TRBV18	TRBJ1-1	CASSPRTGVNTEAFF
TRBV5-1	TRBJ1-4	CASSSAGYENEKLFF
TRBV6-5	TRBJ1-5	CASSYPRSYQPQHF
TRBV7-9	TRBJ2-5	CASSWTSSVETQYF
TRBV30	TRBJ2-7	CAWGRPSGRYEQYF
TRBV5-4	TRBJ2-7	CASSLGITGVAYEQYF
TRBV6-1	TRBJ2-3	CASSEQGVSTDTQYF